The present T cell receptor beta chain was sequenced within a study of blood T cell repertoires in COVID-19. The overall study: Collection of acute and convalescent COVID-19 samples took place in the United States, Italy and Spain. Sources were T cells, B-cell-depleted T cells, or PBMCs; the material itself was cDNA or gDNA.

In the original processing: It was from reference gene primer amplification that nucleated cell counts were estimated. Here immunoSEQ multiplex PCR was the method, and the copy in TCRdb shows in-frame clones only, minus some. From that table come the V and J calls and clone size; the DNA was used to work out D and trimming. This table has 200,000 to 250,000 clones, approximately 82% appearing once. There are 15 residues in the CDR3. Germline V gene sequence: CDR1 LGHNA, CDR2 YNFKEQ. The junction had 7 bases not matched to a gene; V was cut back by 0 bases and J by 6 bases. This receptor was taken from an elderly woman with acute or convalescent COVID-19. The sequencing sample was made of peripheral blood. The chain links TRBV4-2 to TRBJ1-1; 7 positions match TRBD1. In DNA form, the CDR3 reads TGTGCCAGCAGCCAAGAAGAGGGAGACAGGGCTGAAGCTTTCTTT. This sequence encodes CASSQEEGDRAEAFF.